Below, 14 T cell receptor beta chains from the same sample are listed, as sequenced in a study of T cell repertoires and HLA-DP antigens. Antigen specificity for these receptors is unknown. Sequencing used immunoSEQ multiplex PCR; TCRdb keeps in-frame clones, though not all of them. The sample includes 55,000 to 80,000 clones, around 77% of them seen just once. Sequencing used CD4+ T cells from PBMCs. The source is a man between 60 and 75 years old in good health and CMV-seronegative.

The chain combines TRBV30 with TRBJ2-2; no clear D gene. Deletions cut 2 bases from V and 4 bases from J, with 8 bases between. Germline CDR1 reads GTSNPN; CDR2 reads SVGIG (reference sequence). The CDR3 is 13 residues long. This CDR3 is CAWSRSRTGELFF. The CDR3 coding sequence is TGTGCCTGGAGTCGAAGTCGCACCGGGGAGCTGTTTTTT.

The chain carries TRBV5-4 and TRBJ2-2, with D tentatively TRBD2 (6 bases). This CDR3 has 17 residues. V lost 0 bases and J lost 2, with 14 bases in between. CDR1 SGHNT and CDR2 YYREEE come from the germline V gene (reference sequence). The CDR3 region is CASSLDRRAANTGELFF. CDR3 coding DNA: TGTGCCAGCAGCTTGGACAGGAGGGCGGCTAACACCGGGGAGCTGTTTTTT.

The chain links TRBV7-2 to TRBJ1-3, with TRBD1 matching over 9 bases. CDR3 length equals 17 residues. Trimming cost V 2 bases and J 3 bases; bases outside gene matches: 8. CDR1 is SGHTA, CDR2 FQGNSA, per germline. This CDR3 is CASSLYRTGDYGNTIYF. In nucleotides, the CDR3 is TGTGCCAGCAGCTTATACAGGACAGGGGACTATGGAAACACCATATATTTT.

The chain has TRBV4-1 and TRBJ2-1; 12 bases fit TRBD2. The CDR3 has 17 amino acids. Germline V lookup: CDR1 MGHRA, CDR2 YSYEKL. The J segment lost 2 bases and the V segment lost 4 bases, leaving 6 bases of the junction unmatched. The CDR3 bases are TGCGCCAGCAGCCGAGGCGGACTAGCGGGGACCTACAATGAGCAGTTCTTC. Encoded protein: CASSRGGLAGTYNEQFF.

This chain joins TRBV7-9 and TRBJ2-5, with 13 positions matching TRBD2. The CDR3 covers 16 residues. With V trimmed by 3 bases and J by 0 bases, 1 base remained unmatched. In germline, CDR1 is SEHNR, CDR2 FQNEAQ (reference sequence). CDR3 nucleotides: TGTGCCAGCAGCTTGGGACTAGCGGGATACCAAGAGACCCAGTACTTC. It translates to CASSLGLAGYQETQYF.

The V call is TRBV19, the J call TRBJ2-1; TRBD2 matches 16 bases. Germline lookup yields CDR1 LNHDA and CDR2 SQIVND (reference sequence). The CDR3 runs 17 residues. The J segment lost 4 bases and the V segment lost 5 bases, leaving 5 bases of the junction unmatched. CDR3: CASSPEGLAGGYNEQFF. As DNA, the CDR3 is TGTGCCAGTAGTCCGGAGGGACTAGCGGGGGGGTACAATGAGCAGTTCTTC.

This clone is classed as medium-sized. The rearrangement uses TRBV19 and TRBJ2-4, with D perhaps matching TRBD2 (5 bases). The CDR3 contains 13 residues. The V gene lost 5 bases and the J gene lost 7 bases, with 12 bases spanning the gap. Germline V lookup: CDR1 LNHDA, CDR2 SQIVND (reference sequence). The CDR3: CASSLTGNNIQYF. CDR3 coding DNA: TGTGCCAGTAGTCTGACGGGGAACAACATTCAGTACTTC.

This chain uses TRBV28 with TRBJ2-1, with 7 positions matching TRBD1. V trimming: 6 bases; J trimming: 7 bases; junction bases outside the gene matches: 6. CDR1 and CDR2 (germline): MDHEN, SYDVKM. The CDR3 has 13 residues. As DNA, the CDR3 is TGTGCCAGCAGGGGACAGAGGTGGAATGAGCAGTTCTTC. This gives the protein CASRGQRWNEQFF.

The J gene is TRBJ2-3, the V gene TRBV7-6; D call uncertain. Trimming shortened V by 3 bases and J by 0 bases, and 7 bases separated the two germline ends. CDR1 is SGHVS, CDR2 FNYEAQ, per germline. This CDR3 spans 14 amino acids. CDR3 DNA sequence: TGTGCCAGCAGCTTGTTCTCTAGCACAGATACGCAGTATTTT. It yields the protein CASSLFSSTDTQYF.

V gene TRBV7-9 combines with J gene TRBJ1-3; a weak D match, TRBD1 (5 bases). The CDR3 spans 15 residues. V lost 5 bases and J lost 3, with 14 bases in between. Germline CDR1 is SEHNR and CDR2 is FQNEAQ (reference sequence). The CDR3 loop is CASSPLGGDGNTIYF. The CDR3 nucleotides are TGTGCCAGCAGCCCCCTGGGAGGGGATGGAAACACCATATATTTT.

Turning to this clone: Other DNA sequences in the sample encode the same CDR3. The chain links TRBV7-9 to TRBJ2-4, with unresolved D. Germline CDR1 is SEHNR and CDR2 is FQNEAQ (reference sequence). V was clipped by 1 base and J by 0 bases, with 7 bases between them. This CDR3 contains 15 residues. Here the CDR3 DNA reads TGTGCCAGCAGCTTAGTAGGCCTAGCCAAAAACATTCAGTACTTC. This gives the protein CASSLVGLAKNIQYF.

This clone was detected only a few times. V usage is TRBV6-1 and J usage is TRBJ2-3; the D gene is possibly TRBD1 (5 bases). The CDR3 runs to 15 residues. V lost 7 bases and J lost 0, with 14 bases in between. Germline CDR1 is MNHNS and CDR2 is SASEGT. The CDR3 region is CASTWAGASTDTQYF. In nucleotides, the CDR3 is TGTGCCAGCACCTGGGCTGGGGCGAGCACAGATACGCAGTATTTT.

The chain recombines TRBV5-4 with TRBJ2-1; 11 bases map to TRBD2. V lost 0 bases, J lost 8 bases, and 4 bases stayed unmatched. Germline V gene lookup returns CDR1 SGHNT and CDR2 YYREEE (reference sequence). The CDR3 contains 15 residues. The CDR3, as DNA: TGTGCCAGCAGCTTGGCCCTAGCGGGAGGAGATGAGCAGTTCTTC. Protein sequence: CASSLALAGGDEQFF. Using reference TRBV5-4 and TRBJ2-1 for the parts outside the CDR3, the full variable domain is ETGVTQSPTHLIKTRGQQVTLRCSSQSGHNTVSWYQQALGQGPQFIFQYYREEENGRGNFPPRFSGLQFPNYSSELNVNALELDDSALYLCASSLALAGGDEQFFGPGTRLTVL.

The chain is built from TRBV2 and TRBJ1-2, with D unresolved. CDR3 length equals 13 residues. The V end was cut by 0 bases, the J end by 8 bases, with 10 bases between. CDR1 is SNHLY, CDR2 FYNNEI, per germline. Here the CDR3 reads CASSEAPSWGYTF. DNA for the CDR3: TGTGCCAGCAGTGAAGCCCCTTCATGGGGCTACACCTTC.